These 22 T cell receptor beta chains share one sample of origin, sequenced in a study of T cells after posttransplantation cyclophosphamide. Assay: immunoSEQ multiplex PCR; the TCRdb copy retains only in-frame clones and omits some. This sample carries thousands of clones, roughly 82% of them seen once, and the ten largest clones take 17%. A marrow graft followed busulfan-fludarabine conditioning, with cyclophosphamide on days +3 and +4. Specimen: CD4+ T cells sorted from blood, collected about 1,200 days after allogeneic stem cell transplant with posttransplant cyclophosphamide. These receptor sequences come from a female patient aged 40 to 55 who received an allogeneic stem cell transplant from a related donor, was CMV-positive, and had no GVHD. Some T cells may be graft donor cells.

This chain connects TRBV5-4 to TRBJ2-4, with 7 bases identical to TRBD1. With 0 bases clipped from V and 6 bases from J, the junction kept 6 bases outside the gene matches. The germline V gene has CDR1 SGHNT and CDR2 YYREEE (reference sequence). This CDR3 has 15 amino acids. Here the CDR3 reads CASSLEGAQGNIQYF. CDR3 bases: TGTGCCAGCAGCTTGGAGGGGGCCCAGGGAAACATTCAGTACTTC.

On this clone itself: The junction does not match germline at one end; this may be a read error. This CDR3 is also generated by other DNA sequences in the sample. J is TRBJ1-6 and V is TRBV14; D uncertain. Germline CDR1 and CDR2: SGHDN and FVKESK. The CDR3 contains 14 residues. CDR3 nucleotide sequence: TGTGCCAGCAGCCATATGACTTATAATTCCCCCCTCCACTTT. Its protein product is CASSHMTYNSPLHF.

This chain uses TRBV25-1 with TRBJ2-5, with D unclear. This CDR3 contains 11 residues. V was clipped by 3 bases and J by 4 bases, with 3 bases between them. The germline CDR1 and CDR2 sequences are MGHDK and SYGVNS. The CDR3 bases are TGTGCCAGCAGTGATCGAGAGACCCAGTACTTC. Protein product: CASSDRETQYF.

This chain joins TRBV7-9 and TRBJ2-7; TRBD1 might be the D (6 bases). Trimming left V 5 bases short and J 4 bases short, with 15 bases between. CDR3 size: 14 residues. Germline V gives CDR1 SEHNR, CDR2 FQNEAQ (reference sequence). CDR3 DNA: TGTGCCAGCAGCGGTCAGGGGTTAAGGTACGAGCAGTACTTC. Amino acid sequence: CASSGQGLRYEQYF.

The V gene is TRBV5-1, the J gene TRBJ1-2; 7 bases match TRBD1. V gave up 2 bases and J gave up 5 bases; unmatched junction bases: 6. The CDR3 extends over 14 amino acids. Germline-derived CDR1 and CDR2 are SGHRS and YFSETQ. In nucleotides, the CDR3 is TGCGCCAGCAGCTTAGGACAGGCGGTATATGGCTACACCTTC. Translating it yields CASSLGQAVYGYTF.

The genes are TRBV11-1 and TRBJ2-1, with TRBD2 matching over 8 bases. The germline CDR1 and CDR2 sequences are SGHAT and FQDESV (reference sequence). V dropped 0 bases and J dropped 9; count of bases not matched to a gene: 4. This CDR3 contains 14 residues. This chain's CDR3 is CASSLASGVGEQFF. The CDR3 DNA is TGTGCCAGCAGCTTAGCTAGCGGGGTAGGTGAGCAGTTCTTC.

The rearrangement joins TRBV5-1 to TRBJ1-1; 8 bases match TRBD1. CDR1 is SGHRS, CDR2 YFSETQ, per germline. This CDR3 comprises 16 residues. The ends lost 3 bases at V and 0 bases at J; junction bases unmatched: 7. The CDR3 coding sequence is TGCGCCAGCAGCTACGGGACAGGCGGGCTGAACACTGAAGCTTTCTTT. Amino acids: CASSYGTGGLNTEAFF.

As DNA, the CDR3 is TGTGCCAGCAGCTTAATGGCGGTTGCGGGGTCGTATGAGCAGTTCTTC. It is translated as CASSLMAVAGSYEQFF. The chain has TRBV7-3 and TRBJ2-1, with a possible D match to TRBD2 (6 bases). Germline V gives CDR1 SGHTA, CDR2 FQGTGA. The V and J ends lost 1 base and 8 bases respectively, with 18 bases between them. The CDR3 has 16 residues.

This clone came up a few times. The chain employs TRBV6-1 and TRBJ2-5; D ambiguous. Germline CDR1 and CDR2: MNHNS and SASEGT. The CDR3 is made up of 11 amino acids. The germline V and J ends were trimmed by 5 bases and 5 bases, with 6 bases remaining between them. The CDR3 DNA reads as TGTGCCAGCAGTTACGGGGAGACCCAGTACTTC. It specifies CASSYGETQYF.

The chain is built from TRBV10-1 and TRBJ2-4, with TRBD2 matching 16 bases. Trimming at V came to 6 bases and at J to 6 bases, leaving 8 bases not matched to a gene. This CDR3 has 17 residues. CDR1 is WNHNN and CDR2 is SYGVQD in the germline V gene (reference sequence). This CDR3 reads CASRPGTSGGEGNIQYF. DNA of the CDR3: TGCGCCAGCAGACCCGGGACTAGCGGGGGGGAAGGAAACATTCAGTACTTC.

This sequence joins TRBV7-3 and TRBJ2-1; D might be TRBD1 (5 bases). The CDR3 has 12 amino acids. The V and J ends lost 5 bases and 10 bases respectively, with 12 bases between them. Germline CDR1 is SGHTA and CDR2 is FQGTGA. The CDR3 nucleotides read TGTGCCAGCAGCCCCGACCAGGGAGAGCAGTTCTTC. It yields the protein CASSPDQGEQFF.

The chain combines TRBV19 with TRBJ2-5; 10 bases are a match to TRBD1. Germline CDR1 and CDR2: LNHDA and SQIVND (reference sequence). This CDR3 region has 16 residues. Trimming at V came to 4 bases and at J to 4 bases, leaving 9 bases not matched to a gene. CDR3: CASSTPRQGAGETQYF. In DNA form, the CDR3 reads TGTGCCAGTAGTACCCCGCGACAGGGGGCTGGAGAGACCCAGTACTTC.

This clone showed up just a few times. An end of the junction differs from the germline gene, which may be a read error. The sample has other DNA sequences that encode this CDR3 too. The CDR3 is CASGDRQHNSPLHF. For the CDR3, the DNA is TGTGCCAGCGGCGACAGGCAACATAATTCCCCCCTCCACTTT. The chain recombines TRBV6-1 with TRBJ1-6; possible D gene TRBD1, 6 bases. The germline V gene has CDR1 MNHNS and CDR2 SASEGT. This CDR3 comprises 14 residues.

The CDR3 DNA sequence: TGTGCCAGCAGCTTACGCCCAGGGGGCCTGAACACTGAAGCTTTCTTT. This encodes CASSLRPGGLNTEAFF. The rearrangement joins TRBV7-6 to TRBJ1-1; 8 positions agree with TRBD1. J was trimmed by 0 bases and V by 2 bases; bases with no gene match: 5. The germline gives CDR1 SGHVS, CDR2 FNYEAQ. This CDR3 contains 16 residues.

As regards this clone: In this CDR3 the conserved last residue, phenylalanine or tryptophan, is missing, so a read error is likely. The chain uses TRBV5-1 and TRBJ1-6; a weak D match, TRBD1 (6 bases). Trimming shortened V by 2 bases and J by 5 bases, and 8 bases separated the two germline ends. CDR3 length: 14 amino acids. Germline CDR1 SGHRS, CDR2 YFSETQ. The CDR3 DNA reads TGCGCCAGCAGCTTAGAGGGGGATAATTCACCCCTCCACCTT. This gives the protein CASSLEGDNSPLHL.

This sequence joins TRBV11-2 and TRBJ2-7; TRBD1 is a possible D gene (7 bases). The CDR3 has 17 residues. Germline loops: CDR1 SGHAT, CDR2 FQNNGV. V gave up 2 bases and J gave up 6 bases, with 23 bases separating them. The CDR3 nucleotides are TGTGCCAGCAGCTTACGGAGGGGGCCTGCCGAGGAAACCGAGCAGTACTTC. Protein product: CASSLRRGPAEETEQYF.

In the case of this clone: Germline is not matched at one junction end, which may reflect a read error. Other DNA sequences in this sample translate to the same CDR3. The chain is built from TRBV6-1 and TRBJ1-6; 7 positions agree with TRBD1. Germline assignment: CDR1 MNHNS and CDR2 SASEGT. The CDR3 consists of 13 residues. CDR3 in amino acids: CASQGQINSPLHF. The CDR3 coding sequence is TGTGCCAGCCAGGGACAGATTAATTCCCCCCTCCACTTT.

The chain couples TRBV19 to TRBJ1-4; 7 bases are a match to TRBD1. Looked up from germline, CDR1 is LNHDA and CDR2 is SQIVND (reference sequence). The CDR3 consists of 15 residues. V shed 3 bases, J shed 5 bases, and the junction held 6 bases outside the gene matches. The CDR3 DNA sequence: TGTGCCAGTAGTATCACAGGGGAGGTCAATGAAAAACTGTTTTTT. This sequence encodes CASSITGEVNEKLFF.

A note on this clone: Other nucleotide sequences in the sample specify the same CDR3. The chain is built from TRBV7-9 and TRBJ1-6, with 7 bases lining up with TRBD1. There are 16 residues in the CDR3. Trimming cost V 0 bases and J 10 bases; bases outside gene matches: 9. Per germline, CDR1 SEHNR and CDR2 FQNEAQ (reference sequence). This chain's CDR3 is CASSLAFDRVGSPLHF. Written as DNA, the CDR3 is TGTGCCAGCAGCTTAGCTTTCGACAGGGTGGGATCACCCCTCCACTTT.

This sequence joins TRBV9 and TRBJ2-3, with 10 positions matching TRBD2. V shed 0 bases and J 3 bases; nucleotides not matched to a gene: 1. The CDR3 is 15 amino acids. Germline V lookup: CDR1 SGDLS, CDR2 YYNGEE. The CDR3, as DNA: TGTGCCAGCAGCGTAGCAGCGGGGGGGACAGATACGCAGTATTTT. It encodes CASSVAAGGTDTQYF.

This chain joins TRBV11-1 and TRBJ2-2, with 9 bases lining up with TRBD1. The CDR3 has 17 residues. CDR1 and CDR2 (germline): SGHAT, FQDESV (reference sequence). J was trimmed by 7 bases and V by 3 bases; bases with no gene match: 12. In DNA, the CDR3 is TGTGCCAGCAGCTTTCCCCGGGACAGGGAAGCGGGCGGGGAGCTGTTTTTT. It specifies CASSFPRDREAGGELFF.

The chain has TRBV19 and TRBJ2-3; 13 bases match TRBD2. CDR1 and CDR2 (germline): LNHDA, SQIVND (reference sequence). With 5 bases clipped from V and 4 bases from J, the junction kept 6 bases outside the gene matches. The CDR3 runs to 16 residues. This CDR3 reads CASSPGTSGVADTQYF. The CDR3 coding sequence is TGTGCCAGTAGTCCCGGGACTAGCGGGGTAGCAGATACGCAGTATTTT.